This section outlines one T cell receptor (beta chain) sequence together with its context. The antigen remains unidentified. The CDR3 has 13 amino acids. CDR1 and CDR2 (germline): LNHDA, SQIVND (reference sequence). The V gene lost 7 bases and the J gene lost 5 bases, with 14 bases spanning the gap. This entry comes from a study of cytomegalovirus exposure and HLA in healthy donors. Study overall: About 77 million unique TCRs from HLA-typed donors made up an early data release.

Use of 60 Vbeta and 13 Jbeta primers characterized the PCR. The protocol was immunoSEQ multiplex PCR, while the TCRdb copy is restricted to in-frame clones and leaves out a portion. This sample carries roughly 120,000 clones, around 60% of them seen once, and the ten largest clones take roughly 8.6%. Study-wide findings and caveats: Analysis was performed later, and it showed HLA-associated TCR beta chains to be more clonally expanded than equally common others.

Sequences were obtained from PBMCs. The chain joins TRBV19 to TRBJ2-5; perhaps TRBD1 as D (6 bases). The TCR comes from a woman in her thirties or forties in good health and CMV-seropositive. The CDR3 loop reads CASNVVQGETQYF. DNA of the CDR3: TGTGCCAGTAACGTTGTGCAGGGGGAGACCCAGTACTTC.